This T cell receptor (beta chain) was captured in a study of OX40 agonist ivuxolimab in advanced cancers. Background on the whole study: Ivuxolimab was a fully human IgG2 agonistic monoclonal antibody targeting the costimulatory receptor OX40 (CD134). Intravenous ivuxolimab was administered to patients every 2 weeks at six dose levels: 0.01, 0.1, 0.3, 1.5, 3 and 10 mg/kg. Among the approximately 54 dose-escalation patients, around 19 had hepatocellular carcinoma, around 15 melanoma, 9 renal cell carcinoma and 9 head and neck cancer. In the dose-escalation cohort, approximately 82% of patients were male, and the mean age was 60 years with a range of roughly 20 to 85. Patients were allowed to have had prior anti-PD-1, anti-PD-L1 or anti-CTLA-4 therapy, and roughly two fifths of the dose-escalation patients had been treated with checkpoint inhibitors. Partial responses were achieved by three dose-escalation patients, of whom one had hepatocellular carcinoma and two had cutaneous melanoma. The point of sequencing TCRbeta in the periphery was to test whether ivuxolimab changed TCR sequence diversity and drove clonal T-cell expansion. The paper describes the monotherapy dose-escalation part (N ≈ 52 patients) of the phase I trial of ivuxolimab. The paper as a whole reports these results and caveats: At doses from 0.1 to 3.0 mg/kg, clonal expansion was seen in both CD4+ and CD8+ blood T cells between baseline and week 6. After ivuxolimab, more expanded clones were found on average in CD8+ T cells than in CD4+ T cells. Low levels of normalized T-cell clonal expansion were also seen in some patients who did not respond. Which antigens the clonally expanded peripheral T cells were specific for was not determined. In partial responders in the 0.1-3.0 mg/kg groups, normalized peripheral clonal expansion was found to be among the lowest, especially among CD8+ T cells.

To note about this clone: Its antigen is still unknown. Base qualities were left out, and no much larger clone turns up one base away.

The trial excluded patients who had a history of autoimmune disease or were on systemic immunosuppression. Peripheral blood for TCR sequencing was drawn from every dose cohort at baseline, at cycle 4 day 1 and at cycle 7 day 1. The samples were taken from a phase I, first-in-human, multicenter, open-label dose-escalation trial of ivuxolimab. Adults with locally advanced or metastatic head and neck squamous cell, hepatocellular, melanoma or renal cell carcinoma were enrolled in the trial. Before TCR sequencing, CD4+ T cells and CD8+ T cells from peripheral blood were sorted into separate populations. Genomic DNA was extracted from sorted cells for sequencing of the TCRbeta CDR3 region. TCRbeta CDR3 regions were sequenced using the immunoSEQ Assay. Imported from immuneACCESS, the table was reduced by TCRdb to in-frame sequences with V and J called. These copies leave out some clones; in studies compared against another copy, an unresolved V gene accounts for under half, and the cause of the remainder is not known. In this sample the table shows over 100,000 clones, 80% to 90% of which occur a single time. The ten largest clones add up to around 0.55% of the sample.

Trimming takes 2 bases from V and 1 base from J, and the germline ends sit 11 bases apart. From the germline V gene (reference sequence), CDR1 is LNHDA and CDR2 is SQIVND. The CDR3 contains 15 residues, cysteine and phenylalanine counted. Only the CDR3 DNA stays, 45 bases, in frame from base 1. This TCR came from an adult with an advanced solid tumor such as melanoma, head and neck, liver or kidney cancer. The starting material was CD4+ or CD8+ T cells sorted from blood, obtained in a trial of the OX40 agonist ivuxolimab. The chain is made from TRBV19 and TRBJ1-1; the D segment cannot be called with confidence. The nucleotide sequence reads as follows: TGTGCCAGTAGTATAAGGGCGCGCGGGAACACTGAAGCTTTCTTT. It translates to CASSIRARGNTEAFF.